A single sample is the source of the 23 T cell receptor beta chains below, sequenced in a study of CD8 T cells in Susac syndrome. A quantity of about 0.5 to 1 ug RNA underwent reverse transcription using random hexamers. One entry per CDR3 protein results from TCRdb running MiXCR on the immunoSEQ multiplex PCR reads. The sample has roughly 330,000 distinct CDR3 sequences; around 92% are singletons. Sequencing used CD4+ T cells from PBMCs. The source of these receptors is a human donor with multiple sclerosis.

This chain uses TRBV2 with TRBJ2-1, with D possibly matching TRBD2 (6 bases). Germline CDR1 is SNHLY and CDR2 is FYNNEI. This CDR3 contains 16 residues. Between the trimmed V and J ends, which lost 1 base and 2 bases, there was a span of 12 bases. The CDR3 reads CASSEERLGPYNEQFF. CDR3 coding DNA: TGTGCCAGCAGTGAAGAAAGACTAGGACCCTACAATGAGCAGTTCTTC. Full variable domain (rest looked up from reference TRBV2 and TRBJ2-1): EPEVTQTPSHQVTQMGQEVILRCVPISNHLYFYWYRQILGQKVEFLVSFYNNEISEKSEIFDDQFSVERPDGSNFTLKIRSTKLEDSAMYFCASSEERLGPYNEQFFGPGTRLTVL.

CDR3 DNA sequence: TGCAGCGTTACCAGGACTAGCGGGGGAGTGGCAGAGACCCAGTACTTC. Its protein is CSVTRTSGGVAETQYF. The V and J genes are TRBV29-1 and TRBJ2-5; 13 nucleotides align to TRBD2. V shed 5 bases, J shed 4 bases, and the junction held 10 bases outside the gene matches. The CDR3 covers 16 residues. Per the germline V gene, CDR1 is SQVTM and CDR2 is ANQGSEA. The full variable domain, completed using reference TRBV29-1 and TRBJ2-5, is SAVISQKPSRDICQRGTSLTIQCQVDSQVTMMFWYRQQPGQSLTLIATANQGSEATYESGFVIDKFPISRPNLTFSTLTVSNMSPEDSSIYLCSVTRTSGGVAETQYFGPGTRLLVL.

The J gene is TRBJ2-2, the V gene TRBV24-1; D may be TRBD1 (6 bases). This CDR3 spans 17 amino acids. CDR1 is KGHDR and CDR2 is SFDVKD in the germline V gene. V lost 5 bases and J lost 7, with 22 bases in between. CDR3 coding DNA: TGTGCCACCAGTGCCCCGTTAAAGACAGGATTTATCGGGGAGCTGTTTTTT. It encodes CATSAPLKTGFIGELFF.

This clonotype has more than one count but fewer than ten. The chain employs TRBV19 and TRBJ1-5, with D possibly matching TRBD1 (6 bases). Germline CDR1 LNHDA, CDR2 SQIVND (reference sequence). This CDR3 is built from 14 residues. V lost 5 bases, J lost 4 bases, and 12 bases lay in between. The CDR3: CASSRDRRNQPQHF. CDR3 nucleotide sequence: TGTGCCAGTAGTCGAGACAGGAGGAATCAGCCCCAGCATTTT.

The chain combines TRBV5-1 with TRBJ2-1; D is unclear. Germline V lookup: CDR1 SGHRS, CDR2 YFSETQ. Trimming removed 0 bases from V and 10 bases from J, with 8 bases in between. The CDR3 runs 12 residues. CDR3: CASSLALTEQFF. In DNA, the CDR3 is TGCGCCAGCAGCTTGGCCCTAACCGAGCAGTTCTTC. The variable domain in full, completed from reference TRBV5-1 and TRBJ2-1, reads KAGVTQTPRYLIKTRGQQVTLSCSPISGHRSVSWYQQTPGQGLQFLFEYFSETQRNKGNFPGRFSGRQFSNSRSEMNVSTLELGDSALYLCASSLALTEQFFGPGTRLTVL.

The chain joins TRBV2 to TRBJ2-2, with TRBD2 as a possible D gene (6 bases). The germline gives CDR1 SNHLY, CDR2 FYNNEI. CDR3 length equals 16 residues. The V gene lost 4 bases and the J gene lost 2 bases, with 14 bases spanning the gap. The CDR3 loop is CASSVMAGTNTGELFF. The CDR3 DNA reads TGTGCCAGCAGTGTCATGGCGGGGACTAACACCGGGGAGCTGTTTTTT.

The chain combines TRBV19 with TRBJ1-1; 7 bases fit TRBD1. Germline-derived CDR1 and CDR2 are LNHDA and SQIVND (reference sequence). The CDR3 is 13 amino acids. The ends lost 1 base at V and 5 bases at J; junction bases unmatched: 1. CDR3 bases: TGTGCCAGTAGTATAGCAGGGGGTACTGAAGCTTTCTTT. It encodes CASSIAGGTEAFF. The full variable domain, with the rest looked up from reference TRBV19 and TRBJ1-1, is DGGITQSPKYLFRKEGQNVTLSCEQNLNHDAMYWYRQDPGQGLRLIYYSQIVNDFQKGDIAEGYSVSREKKESFPLTVTSAQKNPTAFYLCASSIAGGTEAFFGQGTRLTVV.

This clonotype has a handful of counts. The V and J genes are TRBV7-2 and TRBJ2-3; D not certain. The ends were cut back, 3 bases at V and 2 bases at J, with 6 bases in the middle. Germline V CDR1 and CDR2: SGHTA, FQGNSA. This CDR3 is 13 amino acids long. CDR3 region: CASSLPVTDTQYF. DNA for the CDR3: TGTGCCAGCAGCTTGCCGGTCACAGATACGCAGTATTTT.

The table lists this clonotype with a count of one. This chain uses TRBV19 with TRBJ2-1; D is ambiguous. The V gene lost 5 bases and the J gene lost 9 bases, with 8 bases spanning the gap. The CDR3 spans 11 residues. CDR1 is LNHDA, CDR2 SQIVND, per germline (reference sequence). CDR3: CASSGRFEQFF. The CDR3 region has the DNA TGTGCCAGTAGTGGACGGTTTGAGCAGTTCTTC.

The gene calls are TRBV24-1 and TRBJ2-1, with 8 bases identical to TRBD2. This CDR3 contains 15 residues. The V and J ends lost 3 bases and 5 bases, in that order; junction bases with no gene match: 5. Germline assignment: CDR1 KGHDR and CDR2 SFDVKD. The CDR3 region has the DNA TGTGCCACCAGTGATCCGACTAGCGTCCACAATGAGCAGTTCTTC. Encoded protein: CATSDPTSVHNEQFF.

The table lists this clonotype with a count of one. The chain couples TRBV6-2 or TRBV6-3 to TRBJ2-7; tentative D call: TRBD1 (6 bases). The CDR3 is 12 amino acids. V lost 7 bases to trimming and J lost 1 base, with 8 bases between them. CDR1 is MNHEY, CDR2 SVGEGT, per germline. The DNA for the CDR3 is TGTGCCAGCACCCAGGGGTCCTACGAGCAGTACTTC. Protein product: CASTQGSYEQYF.

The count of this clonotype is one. The CDR3 DNA follows: TGTGCCTGGAGTAGGGCCGGGGCGAACACTGAAGCTTTCTTT. Amino acid sequence: CAWSRAGANTEAFF. This chain links TRBV30 with TRBJ1-1; possible D gene TRBD1, 5 bases. Germline lookup yields CDR1 GTSNPN and CDR2 SVGIG (reference sequence). Trimming removed 2 bases at V and 1 base at J, with 11 bases between. The CDR3 extends over 14 amino acids.

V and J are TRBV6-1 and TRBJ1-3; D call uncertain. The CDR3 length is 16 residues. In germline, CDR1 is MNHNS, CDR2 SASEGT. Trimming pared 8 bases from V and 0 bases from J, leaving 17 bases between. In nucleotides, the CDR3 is TGTGCCAGCGGTAACGGGCTTCCGAGCTCTGGAAACACCATATATTTT. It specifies CASGNGLPSSGNTIYF.

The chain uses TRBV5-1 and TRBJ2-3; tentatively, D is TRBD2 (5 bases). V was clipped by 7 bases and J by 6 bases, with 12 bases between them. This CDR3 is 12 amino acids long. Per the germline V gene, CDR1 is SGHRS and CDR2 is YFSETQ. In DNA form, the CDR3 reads TGCGCCAGCCAACGTCGAGGGGATACGCAGTATTTT. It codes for CASQRRGDTQYF.

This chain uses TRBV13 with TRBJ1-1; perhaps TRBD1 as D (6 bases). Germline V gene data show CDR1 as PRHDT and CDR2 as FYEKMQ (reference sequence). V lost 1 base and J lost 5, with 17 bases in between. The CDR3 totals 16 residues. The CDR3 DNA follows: TGTGCCAGCAGCTTAGTGGGTCCGGGGGCGAGGACTGAAGCTTTCTTT. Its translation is CASSLVGPGARTEAFF. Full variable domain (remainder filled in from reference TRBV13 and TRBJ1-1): AAGVIQSPRHLIKEKRETATLKCYPIPRHDTVYWYQQGPGQDPQFLISFYEKMQSDKGSIPDRFSAQQFSDYHSELNMSSLELGDSALYFCASSLVGPGARTEAFFGQGTRLTVV.

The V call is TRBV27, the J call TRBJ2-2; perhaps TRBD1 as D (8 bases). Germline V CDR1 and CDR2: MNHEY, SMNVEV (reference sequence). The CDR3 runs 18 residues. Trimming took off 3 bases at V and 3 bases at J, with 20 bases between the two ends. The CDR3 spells CASSLFRGRGHDTGELFF. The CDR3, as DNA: TGTGCCAGCAGTTTGTTCAGGGGGCGGGGGCACGACACCGGGGAGCTGTTTTTT.

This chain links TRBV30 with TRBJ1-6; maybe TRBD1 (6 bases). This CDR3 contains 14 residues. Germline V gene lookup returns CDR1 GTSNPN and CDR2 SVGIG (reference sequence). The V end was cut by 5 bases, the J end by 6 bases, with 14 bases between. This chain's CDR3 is CAWERTAGNSPLHF. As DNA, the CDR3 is TGTGCCTGGGAACGGACAGCTGGTAATTCACCCCTCCACTTT.

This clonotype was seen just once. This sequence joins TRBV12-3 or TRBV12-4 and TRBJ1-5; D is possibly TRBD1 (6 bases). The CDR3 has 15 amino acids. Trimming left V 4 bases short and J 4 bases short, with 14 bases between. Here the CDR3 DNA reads TGTGCCAGCAGTTCTCTAGGACAGCTGAATCAGCCCCAGCATTTT. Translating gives CASSSLGQLNQPQHF.

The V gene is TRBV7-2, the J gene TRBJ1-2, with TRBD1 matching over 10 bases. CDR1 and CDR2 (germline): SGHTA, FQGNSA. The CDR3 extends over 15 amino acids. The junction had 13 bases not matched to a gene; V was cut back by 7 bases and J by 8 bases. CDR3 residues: CASTSTGTGAFGYTF. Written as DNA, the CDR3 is TGTGCCAGCACATCTACCGGGACAGGGGCGTTCGGCTACACCTTC.

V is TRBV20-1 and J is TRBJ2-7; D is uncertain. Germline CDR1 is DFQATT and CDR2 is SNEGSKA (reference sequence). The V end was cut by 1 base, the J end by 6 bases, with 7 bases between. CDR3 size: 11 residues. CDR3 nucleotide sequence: TGCAGTGCTAGAGGACTGGCCGAGCAGTACTTC. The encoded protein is CSARGLAEQYF.

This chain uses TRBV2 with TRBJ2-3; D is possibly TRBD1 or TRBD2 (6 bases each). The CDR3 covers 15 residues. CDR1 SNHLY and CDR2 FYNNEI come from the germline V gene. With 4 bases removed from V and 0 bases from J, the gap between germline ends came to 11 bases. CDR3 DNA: TGTGCCAGCAGTGTGGGGGGCAAGAGCACAGATACGCAGTATTTT. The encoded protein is CASSVGGKSTDTQYF.

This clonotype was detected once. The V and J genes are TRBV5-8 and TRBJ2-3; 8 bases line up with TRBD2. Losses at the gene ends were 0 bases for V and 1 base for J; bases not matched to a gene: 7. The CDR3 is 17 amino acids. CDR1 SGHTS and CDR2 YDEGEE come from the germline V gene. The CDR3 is CASSLGLLSGGTDTQYF. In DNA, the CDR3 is TGTGCCAGCAGCTTGGGGTTACTTAGCGGGGGCACAGATACGCAGTATTTT.

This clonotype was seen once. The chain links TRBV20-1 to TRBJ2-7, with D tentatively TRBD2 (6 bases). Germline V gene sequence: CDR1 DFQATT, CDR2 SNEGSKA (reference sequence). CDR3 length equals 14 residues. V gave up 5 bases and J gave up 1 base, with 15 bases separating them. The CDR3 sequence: CSAPAGGGSYEQYF. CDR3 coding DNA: TGCAGTGCTCCAGCGGGCGGAGGGTCCTACGAGCAGTACTTC.